What follows is one T cell receptor (beta chain) and its context. The antigen is unknown. This entry is derived from a study of cytomegalovirus exposure and HLA in healthy donors. Study-level results: As a later analysis revealed, the rate of TCR association differed by HLA locus, with DRB1 most and HLA-C fewest. For presence/absence analyses, sequencing depth was assumed to be roughly uniform across donors.

PCR used 60 Vbeta primers and 13 Jbeta primers. Profiled with immunoSEQ multiplex PCR; TCRdb holds only in-frame clones, not every one. The sample consists of around 110,000 clones, over 80% of them appearing once. This clonotype was obtained from a man aged 25-45 years in good health and CMV-seronegative. Sequenced material: PBMCs.

The CDR3 loop is CASSPSLLINTGELFF. The CDR3 DNA is TGTGCCAGCAGTCCTTCGTTACTAATCAACACCGGGGAGCTGTTTTTT. The chain recombines TRBV28 with TRBJ2-2; D is undetermined. There are 16 residues in the CDR3. Per the germline V gene, CDR1 is MDHEN and CDR2 is SYDVKM. V lost 5 bases to trimming and J lost 2 bases, with 15 bases between them.